The TCR beta chain described here comes from a study of cytomegalovirus exposure and HLA in healthy donors. CDR1 is SGHTA, CDR2 FQGTGA, per germline. V trimming: 5 bases; J trimming: 6 bases; junction bases outside the gene matches: 11. The CDR3 has 15 residues. Study-wide points: Some segments of the V type, notably TRBV6-2 and TRBV6-3, were excluded as indistinguishable. Later analysis reportedly placed an Asian-associated ancestry cluster below the roughly 680-donor mean in N-insertions.

Donors likely had unrecorded immune exposures despite being nominally healthy when sampled. PCR used 60 Vbeta primers and 13 Jbeta primers. Sequenced by immunoSEQ multiplex PCR; TCRdb stores in-frame clones only, minus some. The sample includes 240,000 or so clones, 82% of them seen just once. Points on this clone: The antigen remains unidentified.

The specimen sequenced was PBMCs. This TCR was recovered from a woman aged 40 to 50 in good health and CMV-seropositive. This chain connects TRBV7-3 to TRBJ1-2; 8 bases match TRBD1. CDR3 sequence reads: CASSKGTGNDHGYTF. CDR3 nucleotide sequence: TGTGCCAGCAGCAAAGGGACAGGCAACGACCATGGCTACACCTTC.